Following are 14 T cell receptor beta chains from one sample sequenced in a study of post-analysis software for immune sequencing data. Study-wide findings and caveats: There were five TRBV segments more frequent in patients than controls, and TRBV5-6, TRBV5-1 and TRBV20-1 were among them.

These receptors' targets are unknown. cDNA libraries of TCR beta carried unique molecular identifiers. A single record per CDR3 protein comes from TCRdb applying MiXCR to the PCR reads. In the table there are over 700,000 distinct CDR3 sequences, 30% of which are singletons. Sequencing used blood. The receptor source for this set is a girl between 10 and 17 years old with multiple sclerosis.

The chain employs TRBV27 and TRBJ1-5; 7 bases are a match to TRBD1. CDR3 size: 15 residues. Unmatched junction bases numbered 8, after V lost 5 bases and J lost 4 bases. Germline-derived CDR1 and CDR2 are MNHEY and SMNVEV (reference sequence). The CDR3 region has the DNA TGTGCCAGCAGTCCTACAGGGGCTATTAATCAGCCCCAGCATTTT. Amino acid sequence: CASSPTGAINQPQHF.

This clonotype turned up a few times. The rearrangement joins TRBV7-8 to TRBJ2-5; D is uncertain. Near its end, the DNA agrees better with TRBJ2-7, so the J call may be wrong. CDR3 size: 13 residues. Germline values: CDR1 SGHVS, CDR2 FQNEAQ. The CDR3 spells CASSLDLGGEQYF. The CDR3 nucleotides read TGTGCCAGCAGCTTAGATCTGGGCGGCGAGCAGTACTTC.

This clonotype has just a few counts. V usage is TRBV4-1 and J usage is TRBJ2-1; D tentatively reads TRBD1 or TRBD2 (5 bases each). The CDR3 spans 17 residues. The ends were cut back, 3 bases at V and 9 bases at J, with 24 bases in the middle. Per the germline V gene, CDR1 is MGHRA and CDR2 is YSYEKL. In nucleotides, the CDR3 is TGCGCCAGCAGCCAGTTCCTTGGGGCGGGCCTATCCCCTGAGCAGTTCTTC. It specifies CASSQFLGAGLSPEQFF.

This clonotype was recorded a few times. This chain uses TRBV12-3 or TRBV12-4 with TRBJ1-2; D unclear. The CDR3 consists of 13 residues. Trimming shortened V by 3 bases and J by 7 bases, and 12 bases separated the two germline ends. The CDR3 region is CASSFPDRPGYTF. CDR3 DNA: TGTGCCAGCAGTTTCCCAGATCGTCCTGGCTACACCTTC.

V is TRBV5-1 and J is TRBJ2-6, with D possibly matching TRBD1 (5 bases). This CDR3 has 15 residues. Germline values: CDR1 SGHRS, CDR2 YFSETQ. Trimming shortened V by 4 bases and J by 2 bases, and 10 bases separated the two germline ends. The CDR3 region is CASSLMGPGANVLTF. The CDR3 DNA is TGCGCCAGCAGCCTTATGGGGCCTGGGGCCAACGTCCTGACTTTC.

The gene calls are TRBV20-1 and TRBJ2-5; no firm D call. Germline V gives CDR1 DFQATT, CDR2 SNEGSKA (reference sequence). CDR3 length equals 13 residues. V lost 5 bases and J 2 bases, leaving 12 bases between the germline ends. Here the CDR3 DNA reads TGCAGTGCTGGGCAGTCCGCACAAGAGACCCAGTACTTC. Translation: CSAGQSAQETQYF.

The rearrangement uses TRBV7-6 and TRBJ1-6; TRBD1 matches 7 bases. CDR3 length: 15 amino acids. V lost 5 bases and J lost 9; bases outside the gene matches: 10. Germline loops: CDR1 SGHVS, CDR2 FNYEAQ. The CDR3 DNA is TGTGCCAGCAGCCCCCGGGGACAGATGAGTTCACCCCTCCACTTT. Its protein is CASSPRGQMSSPLHF. The full variable domain, with the rest looked up from reference TRBV7-6 and TRBJ1-6, is GAGVSQSPRYKVTKRGQDVALRCDPISGHVSLYWYRQALGQGPEFLTYFNYEAQQDKSGLPNDRFSAERPEGSISTLTIQRTEQRDSAMYRCASSPRGQMSSPLHFGNGTRLTVT.

This chain connects TRBV7-8 to TRBJ2-4, with D maybe TRBD2 (5 bases). The CDR3 is made up of 17 amino acids. With 1 base removed from V and 1 base from J, the gap between germline ends came to 14 bases. In germline, CDR1 is SGHVS, CDR2 FQNEAQ. Here the CDR3 DNA reads TGTGCCAGCAGCTTAGGAGGACTCGCCCTGGCCAAAAACATTCAGTACTTC. Residues: CASSLGGLALAKNIQYF. Combining the CDR3 with reference TRBV7-8 and TRBJ2-4 gives the whole variable domain GAGVSQSPRYKVAKRGQDVALRCDPISGHVSLFWYQQALGQGPEFLTYFQNEAQLDKSGLPSDRFFAERPEGSVSTLKIQRTQQEDSAVYLCASSLGGLALAKNIQYFGAGTRLSVL.

The V call is TRBV28, the J call TRBJ1-1; 11 nucleotides line up with TRBD1. The J segment lost 4 bases and the V segment lost 7 bases, leaving 8 bases of the junction unmatched. This CDR3 is 15 amino acids long. The V gene's germline CDR1 is MDHEN and CDR2 SYDVKM. In DNA form, the CDR3 reads TGTGCCAGCAACCTCGTCGGACAGGGGGCCACTGAAGCTTTCTTT. This encodes CASNLVGQGATEAFF.

There are a few counts of this clonotype. The chain links TRBV6-4 to TRBJ2-1; TRBD2 might be the D (6 bases). Per the germline V gene, CDR1 is MRHNA and CDR2 is SNTAGT. This CDR3 contains 16 residues. The V end was cut by 5 bases, the J end by 4 bases, with 18 bases between. CDR3 amino acids: CASSLSGGEQYNEQFF. The CDR3, as DNA: TGTGCCAGCAGTCTGTCCGGGGGAGAACAATACAATGAGCAGTTCTTC.

The chain combines TRBV3-1 with TRBJ2-3, with D uncertain. The germline V and J ends were trimmed by 0 bases and 1 base, with 8 bases remaining between them. The CDR3 length is 15 residues. CDR1 LGHDT and CDR2 YNNKEL come from the germline V gene (reference sequence). The CDR3 loop reads CASSQEARGTDTQYF. The CDR3 nucleotides are TGTGCCAGCAGCCAAGAGGCGAGAGGCACAGATACGCAGTATTTT.

The rearrangement links TRBV7-8 to TRBJ2-1; D perhaps matches TRBD2 (7 bases). The J call is in doubt because the DNA end fits TRBJ2-7 better. Germline V lookup: CDR1 SGHVS, CDR2 FQNEAQ. The CDR3 spans 18 residues. CDR3 residues: CASSLGLGGGFFYNEQYF. CDR3 in DNA: TGTGCCAGCAGCTTAGGCCTTGGCGGGGGCTTTTTCTACAATGAGCAGTACTTC.

There are a few counts of this clonotype. The chain recombines TRBV20-1 with TRBJ1-4; D gene uncertain. Trimming removed 6 bases from V and 8 bases from J, with 19 bases in between. The CDR3 has 14 amino acids. The germline gives CDR1 DFQATT, CDR2 SNEGSKA (reference sequence). The CDR3 nucleotides read TGCAGTGCCGCCAATAGGCTGGGGAGGGAAAAACTGTTTTTT. Translated, it gives CSAANRLGREKLFF.

This clonotype was picked up a small number of times. The genes are TRBV6-1 and TRBJ2-7, with TRBD2 matching over 9 bases. Trimming removed 5 bases from V and 3 bases from J; junction bases left unmatched: 5. The CDR3 extends over 14 amino acids. Per germline, CDR1 MNHNS and CDR2 SASEGT. The CDR3 spells CASSRAGGIYEQYF. In nucleotides, the CDR3 is TGTGCCAGCAGTAGAGCGGGAGGTATCTACGAGCAGTACTTC.